Included here is one T cell receptor (beta chain) sequence, with context. The specificity of this receptor is unknown. No qualities accompany the bases; no much larger clone lies one base away. The data belong to a study of shared clonotypes between healthy human individuals (dated by TCRdb to about 2020). Notes on the research overall: A couple of women and a few men aged 18 to 49 years were included in the cohort. Different laboratories and diverse techniques were used to prepare libraries and sequence TCR repertoires, to increase sequencing depth and limit assay-specific biases. Blood TCR repertoires of five healthy adults were deeply sequenced to estimate repertoire size and the extent of clonotype sharing between individuals. Each donor's leukapheresis produced roughly between roughly 0.85 and 9.5 billion PBMCs. For each donor, three plates each were used for CD4 naive and CD4 memory, two plates were used for CD8 naive, and one plate was used for CD8 memory.

Counted from cysteine to phenylalanine, this CDR3 has 17 amino acids. Only the CDR3 part of the read is kept: 51 bases, read in frame from the first base. Trimming removed 3 bases from V and 5 bases from J; the gene matches leave 10 bases unexplained. CDR1 SGHTA and CDR2 FQGNSA were looked up in the germline V gene. Findings and caveats that apply to the study as a whole: Sampling was restricted to blood, and TCR repertoires in tissue are likely to differ from TCR repertoires in blood. Pairwise subsampling indicated that sequencing depth was expected to affect the degree of clonotype sharing among donors. Rarefaction of sorted-subset datasets indicated incomplete sequencing despite the large sequencing depth. The genetic and exposure-history diversity represented was limited by the small number of donors. Naive subsets generally had larger estimated clonotype richness than memory subsets did. Sharing across four donors was observed for approximately 5% of naive CD4, 3% to 3.5% of naive CD8, 2% to 2.5% of memory CD4, and 0.4% of memory CD8 clonotypes. Compared with non-shared clonotypes, the clonotypes found in all four sorted-subset donors had higher generation probabilities.

TCR CDR3 regions were amplified from genomic DNA by multiplex PCR using the deep immunoSEQ assay. Extracted genomic DNA from each cell subset was spread evenly across all wells of several immunoSEQ 96-well plates, with each plate serving as a replicate. Each replicate PCR for sorted subsets received about 180 ng genomic DNA, equal to about 30,000 T cell genomes. The purified libraries were quantified using a Qubit 3.0 fluorometer, sized with a Bioanalyzer 2100, and then quantified again using the KAPA Library Quantification kit. Every immunoSEQ 96-well plate was sequenced on a dedicated single-read 150-cycle Illumina NextSeq 550 flow cell. For the original study's pipeline: Because the immunoSEQ output held only junctional sequences and lacked quality scores, the filtering could not match the filtering applied to full-length reads. Sequences were annotated with PyIR, a Python wrapper for IgBLAST v1.9, and V/J genes and CDR3 were assigned using IMGT germline references. Reads were filtered out if the reads had weak V/J assignments (E-value above 1e-6), no CDR3, stop codons, out-of-frame junctions, or ambiguous translated residues. V3J clonotypes were defined as sequences sharing the same inferred V gene, J gene, and CDR3 amino acid sequence. Percentage overlap between repertoires was calculated by dividing the number of shared unique clonotypes by the size of the smaller repertoire. Three approaches were used to assess repertoire richness: RTK rarefaction, the Chao1 estimator, and Recon v2.1 estimates of unobserved clonotypes. OLGA was used to compute generation probabilities for all TCRbeta clonotypes that the gDNA method yielded from a handful of donors. The clones in this table, taken by TCRdb from immuneACCESS, are in-frame only. Not every clone is retained; where verified, under half of the shortfall comes from an unresolved V gene, and the cause of the rest is unknown. That table furnishes V, J and clone size, whereas the DNA furnished D and trimming. This sample comprises approximately 940,000 clones, over 60% of them detected only once. The ten largest clonotypes hold 1.5% of the sample.

The donors were healthy, HIV-negative adults who had no recently reported acute infections or vaccinations. Only Caucasian adults living in Nashville, Tennessee, USA were represented among the donors. Magnetic negative selection was used to enrich CD4+ T cells, after which naive cells were positively selected on CD45RA and the negative fraction became the memory subset. Blood was collected by leukapheresis, and PBMCs were isolated by Ficoll-Histopaque density gradient centrifugation and then cryopreserved in liquid nitrogen vapor phase. Analytical flow cytometry was used to check the purity and quantity of every magnetically sorted T cell population. Each sorted fraction had its genomic DNA isolated and then quantified by UV absorbance on a Nanodrop 2000c.

The TCR was taken from a man between 18 and 35 years old in good health. Recombination connected TRBV7-2 to TRBJ2-5; 12 nucleotides in the junction match TRBD2. Sequenced material: memory CD4+ T cells sorted from blood. Per the publication, the cell subset or site label means: CD45RA-negative fraction. The base sequence is TGTGCCAGCAGCTTTATAGTGACTAGCGGGAGTACTGAGACCCAGTACTTC. It is translated as CASSFIVTSGSTETQYF.